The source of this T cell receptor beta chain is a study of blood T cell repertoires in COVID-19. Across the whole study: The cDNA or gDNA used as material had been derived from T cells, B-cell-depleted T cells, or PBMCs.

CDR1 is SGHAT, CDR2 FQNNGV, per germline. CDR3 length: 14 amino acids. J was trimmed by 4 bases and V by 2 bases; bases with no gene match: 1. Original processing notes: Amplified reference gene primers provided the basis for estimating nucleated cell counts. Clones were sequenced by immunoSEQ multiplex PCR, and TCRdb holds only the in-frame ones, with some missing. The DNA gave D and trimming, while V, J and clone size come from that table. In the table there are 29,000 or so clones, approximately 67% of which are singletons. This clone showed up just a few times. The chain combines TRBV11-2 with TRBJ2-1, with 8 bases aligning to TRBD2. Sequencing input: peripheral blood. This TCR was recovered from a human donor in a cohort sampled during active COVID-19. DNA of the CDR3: TGTGCCAGCAGCTTAAGCGGGGGTTACAATGAGCAGTTCTTC. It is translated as CASSLSGGYNEQFF.